What follows describes a single T cell receptor (beta chain). Its recognized antigen is unknown. Base qualities are not at hand, and no much larger clone is one base apart. These data come from a study of CD8+ T cells in alopecia areata listed by TCRdb under 2018. Broadly, across the study: The treated patients took part in an open-label pilot trial in which moderate-to-severe alopecia areata was treated with oral tofacitinib at 5 to 10 mg twice daily. Patients received tofacitinib for 6 to 18 months and were then followed off drug for 6 months to check for delayed response and recurrence. To study T cell clonal expansion in alopecia areata, the researchers applied high-throughput TCRbeta sequencing to both the C3H/HeJ mouse model and human patients. Human TCRbeta sequencing covered scalp tissue and sorted CD4+ and CD8+ peripheral blood T cells from patchy and totalis/universalis alopecia areata patients and healthy controls. Biopsies were taken from tofacitinib-treated patients at baseline and at 4 and 24 weeks of treatment, and a later scalp biopsy was taken in several of the tofacitinib-treated patients. Clonality in the scalp was compared among normal scalp (n=4), patchy alopecia areata scalp (n=8), and alopecia totalis/universalis scalp (n=8). RNA came from the PAXgene miRNA kit for fixed scalp, the miRNeasy kit for PBMCs, and the RNeasy kit for mouse skin. immunoSEQ multiplex PCR using 35 Vbeta forward primers and 13 Jbeta reverse primers was used to amplify TCRbeta CDR3 regions. Broader findings and caveats from the paper: Shared TCR sequences between patients were less evident than in mice, which may be partly attributable to HLA diversity in the patient population. Compared with normal scalp, lesional scalp, particularly in alopecia totalis/universalis, had higher clonality and more expanded CD8+ clones, which suggests antigenic drive. Unlike mouse skin, where gammadelta T cells dominate, normal human skin contains resident alphabeta T cells that get sequenced too, which complicates analysis of the scalp TCR repertoire.

Peripheral blood and lesional scalp punch biopsies were obtained from patients with alopecia areata. Human scalp biopsies went straight into PAXgene tissue containers for immediate fixation. The protocol used for the library was the immunoSEQ multiplex PCR assay. For TCR sequencing, RNA was extracted from every sample and reverse transcribed into cDNA to serve as template. First-strand cDNA was synthesized with SuperScript III using a 2:1 mix of oligo-dT and random hexamers. A synthetic immune receptor repertoire was used to assess amplification bias, and residual bias was removed computationally. The study's processing was this. Raw reads were preprocessed to remove errors, and CDR3 was defined according to IMGT conventions as the region from the conserved cysteine to phenylalanine. Clonality was computed by normalizing Shannon entropy by log2 of the number of productive unique TCRs and subtracting the result from 1. Scalp TCRbeta sequences were cross-referenced with sorted blood CD4 and CD8 repertoires so that the CD4 or CD8 identity of scalp clones could be inferred. TCRdb carries this immuneACCESS record with in-frame sequences only. Its versions omit some clonotypes, under half of them owing to an unresolved V gene in the studies checked, with the rest unexplained. The V and J calls and clone size were taken over from that table, and D and trimming were inferred from the DNA. This sample lists approximately 13,000 clones; 61% were detected once. Roughly 15% of the sample belongs to the ten largest clones.

V lost 9 bases and J lost 4 bases; the stretch between them is 14 bases long. The CDR3 measures 13 amino acids from cysteine to phenylalanine. Left in the record is the CDR3 DNA by itself, 39 bases read in frame from the first base. CDR1 SGHNT and CDR2 YYREEE were looked up in the germline V gene (reference sequence). The specimen sequenced was skin. The TCR comes from a human donor with alopecia areata. The sequence is built from TRBV5-4 and TRBJ1-5; tentative D gene TRBD1, with 5 bases matching. The sequence in DNA is TGTGCCACCTCCCGGGGCCCGAATCAGCCCCAGCATTTT. Translated, it gives CATSRGPNQPQHF.